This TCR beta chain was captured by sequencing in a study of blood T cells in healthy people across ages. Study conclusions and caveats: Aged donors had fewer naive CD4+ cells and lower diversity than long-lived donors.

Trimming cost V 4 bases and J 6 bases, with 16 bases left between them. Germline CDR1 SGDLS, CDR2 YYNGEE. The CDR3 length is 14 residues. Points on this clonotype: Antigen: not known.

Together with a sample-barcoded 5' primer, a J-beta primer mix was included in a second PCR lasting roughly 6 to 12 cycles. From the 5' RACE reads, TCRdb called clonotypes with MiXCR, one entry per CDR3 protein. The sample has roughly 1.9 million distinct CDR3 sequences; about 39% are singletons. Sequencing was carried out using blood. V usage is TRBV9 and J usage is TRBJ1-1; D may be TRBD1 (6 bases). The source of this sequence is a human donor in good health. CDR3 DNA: TGTGCCAGCAGCCGTACGGGGGCGCGGGCTGAAGCTTTCTTT. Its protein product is CASSRTGARAEAFF.